The present T cell receptor (beta chain) was sequenced within a study of cytotoxic CD8 clonotypes in ibrutinib-treated CLL (dated by TCRdb to the early 2020s). Turning to the overall study: In this cohort, approximately 14 patients were treatment-naive and roughly ten were relapsed/refractory, while some 18 had unmutated IGHV. The response samples were drawn at a median of roughly eleven months into treatment, with a range of roughly 6 to 36 months. On average, each sample had roughly 230,000 productive templates and 100,000 or so productive rearrangements. Longitudinal samples were available for 26 of the 86 trial participants. Responses were partial in roughly 24 patients and complete in 2; after median 68 months follow-up, some 15 stayed in remission and 12 progressed. All remission and progressive disease samples were collected while patients were still receiving ibrutinib. Cryopreserved peripheral blood mononuclear cells were collected at three points: before therapy, at response, and at either sustained remission or disease progression. Results the study describes overall, beyond this receptor: Public clonotypes were found to be uncommon and were observed to contract or remain stable during treatment; the increase in clonality was shown to reflect expansion of private clonotypes at ibrutinib response. Lymph node repertoires were not examined, and the timing of sampling was not matched between patients in sustained remission and those whose disease progressed. Clonality rose at ibrutinib response, remained stable during sustained remission, and dropped back toward baseline at progression. At baseline, clonality was higher than in age-matched healthy donors and showed a strong correlation with circulating CD8+ T-cell counts.

On this clone itself: The clone's antigen remains unknown. No quality values exist for individual bases; no much larger clone is one base distant.

The germline V gene encodes CDR1 WSHSY and CDR2 SAAADI. Reading from cysteine to phenylalanine, the CDR3 counts 11 amino acids. Just CDR3 DNA is preserved here, 33 bases in frame from base 1. The trim is 9 bases for V and 8 bases for J, with a gap of 13 bases between the germline ends. Approximately 2 micrograms of genomic DNA were extracted from cryopreserved PBMCs for TCR beta library preparation. Longitudinal blood samples from CLL patients on ibrutinib monotherapy underwent high-throughput TCR beta sequencing. The patients were enrolled in a single-center, open-label phase 2 trial of ibrutinib monotherapy. On a MiSeq, deep resolution sequencing aimed for a depth between 1 in 1 million and 1 in 200,000 T cells, with each clonotype covered around 9.2x on average. The immunoSEQ hsTCRB Kit was used to generate TCR beta libraries. Regarding the original processing steps: Data were analyzed with ImmunoSEQ Data Assistant and ImmunoSEQ Analyzer, with V, D and J genes assigned per IMGT definitions. Clonality was computed as one minus normalized Shannon entropy of productive rearrangement frequencies, ranging from 0 to 1. Only overrepresented clonotypes making up at least 0.05% of the repertoire of each patient were included in the public clonotype analysis. Repertoires from some twelve age-matched healthy donors in immuneACCESS were used as clonality controls. TCRdb limited this immuneACCESS table to in-frame rearrangements with V and J called. A share of clones is missing; checked studies link under half to unresolved V genes, and the rest is unexplained. Clonal size and the V and J genes are those of that table, whereas D and trimming came from the DNA. For this sample there are some 13,000 clones; approximately 52% appear just once. Around 35% of the sample is held by the ten biggest clonotypes.

Sequences were derived from PBMCs, sampled at a 24-month disease-progression time point, from a patient treated with ibrutinib. The sequence derives from a human donor with chronic lymphocytic leukemia. The chain uses TRBV10-2 and TRBJ1-2, with the D gene not confidently named. In nucleotide form, the sequence is TGCGCCAGTTGGGTCGACCCGGGCTACACCTTC. Protein translation: CASWVDPGYTF.